This T cell receptor beta chain was sequenced in a study of cytomegalovirus exposure and HLA in healthy donors. Overall study findings and caveats: Most TCR sequences were seen very rarely across donors, but some public TCRs occurred in many. The authors enumerated 164 TCR beta chains as linked to cytomegalovirus. The authors later found TCR association rates varying by HLA locus, with DRB1 most and HLA-C fewest.

Concerning this clone itself: Antigen unknown.

The PCR was carried out with 60 Vbeta primers and 13 Jbeta primers. TCRdb's table, derived via immunoSEQ multiplex PCR, lists solely in-frame clones and lacks some. The data hold around 70,000 clones, with approximately 75% observed a single time. The V gene's germline CDR1 is SNHLY and CDR2 FYNNEI. V was clipped by 6 bases and J by 6 bases; unmatched bases: 6. This CDR3 has 13 amino acids. This receptor was obtained from a human donor in good health. Sequenced input: PBMCs. The J gene is TRBJ2-3, the V gene TRBV2; TRBD1 matches at 7 bases. Here the CDR3 reads CASSLVRGDTQYF. CDR3 sequence (DNA): TGTGCCAGCAGCCTAGTCAGGGGGGATACGCAGTATTTT.